The entry below describes one TCR beta chain. The antigen is undetermined. CDR3 length: 14 amino acids. Germline CDR1 is SGDLS and CDR2 is YYNGEE. V gave up 2 bases and J gave up 8 bases; unmatched junction bases: 4. Sequenced by immunoSEQ multiplex PCR; TCRdb stores in-frame clones only, minus some. Altogether about 110,000 clones are present, 70% to 85% being singletons, with the ten largest covering around 2.7%. This specimen comes from a study of cytomegalovirus exposure and HLA in healthy donors. Study conclusions and caveats: According to a subsequent analysis, TCR clusters identified in the first cohort showed a tendency to co-occur across the approximately 120 validation repertoires. High specificity and sensitivity for cytomegalovirus status were reported for the classifier. Rarity held for most TCR sequences, but there were some public TCRs that occurred in many donors.

It was the approximately 120-subject validation cohort, separate from the approximately 680-subject first cohort, to which the donors belonged. The sample comprised PBMCs. The sequence was collected from a woman aged 18-29 years in good health and CMV-seronegative. V gene TRBV9 combines with J gene TRBJ2-1; TRBD1 matches 10 bases. Here the CDR3 DNA reads TGTGCCAGCAGCGTTTGGACAGGGGGTGATGAGCAGTTCTTC. Translation: CASSVWTGGDEQFF.